Each of the 28 T cell receptor beta chains below was sequenced from the same sample in a study of OX40 agonist ivuxolimab in advanced cancers. The method was immunoSEQ multiplex PCR; TCRdb's version includes in-frame clones alone and lacks a portion of them. The sample lists more than 85,000 clones, about 90% seen once, with around 1.6% in the top ten. The material sequenced was CD4+ or CD8+ T cells sorted from blood, taken in a trial of the OX40 agonist ivuxolimab. These receptors all stem from an adult with an advanced solid tumor such as melanoma, head and neck, liver or kidney cancer.

The V and J genes are TRBV28 and TRBJ1-2, with D perhaps matching TRBD1 (5 bases). V gave up 2 bases and J gave up 0 bases, with 22 bases separating them. Germline V CDR1 and CDR2: MDHEN, SYDVKM. CDR3 length equals 19 residues. The CDR3 nucleotides read TGTGCCAGCAGTTTACGGGGGTGGGGCACCCAAAGAGCTAACTATGGCTACACCTTC. It is translated as CASSLRGWGTQRANYGYTF.

The CDR3 sequence: CASSLLDSRVYTF. The CDR3, as DNA: TGTGCCAGCAGCCTACTGGACAGTAGGGTCTACACCTTC. The J gene is TRBJ1-2, the V gene TRBV7-2; maybe TRBD1 (6 bases). CDR3 length: 13 residues. CDR1 and CDR2 (germline): SGHTA, FQGNSA. V lost 5 bases, J lost 10 bases, and 17 bases lay in between.

This clone was found once. The chain joins TRBV12-2 to TRBJ2-1; the table names TRBD2, a call not compared with the DNA. TRBV12-2 is flagged as a pseudogene. The CDR3 has 20 residues. Here the CDR3 reads CASRLACGRVVTQSYNEQFF. CDR3 bases: TGTGCAAGTCGCTTAGCGTGCGGGAGGGTTGTTACCCAGTCCTACAATGAGCAGTTCTTC.

V and J are TRBV6-1 and TRBJ1-1; D unclear. The CDR3 spans 14 residues. Germline V gene lookup returns CDR1 MNHNS and CDR2 SASEGT. Trimming cost V 2 bases and J 0 bases, with 7 bases left between them. The CDR3 nucleotides read TGTGCCAGCAGTGAAACGGTTCTGAACACTGAAGCTTTCTTT. It specifies CASSETVLNTEAFF.

This clone was observed a single time. The V gene is TRBV11-3, the J gene TRBJ2-1; D could derive from TRBD1 or TRBD2 (5 bases each). There are 13 residues in the CDR3. CDR1 and CDR2 (germline): SGHNT, YENEEA. Trimming cost V 5 bases and J 12 bases, with 17 bases left between them. CDR3 amino acids: CASSTGFSGGQFF. The CDR3 bases are TGTGCCAGCAGCACCGGGTTCTCTGGGGGGCAGTTCTTC.

This clone was seen only a few times. V gene TRBV4-2 combines with J gene TRBJ2-2; no firm D call. The V end lost 0 bases, the J end lost 5 bases, and 7 bases lay between the germline ends. There are 14 residues in the CDR3. The V gene's germline CDR1 is LGHNA and CDR2 YNFKEQ. CDR3 nucleotide sequence: TGTGCCAGCAGCCAAGACCGTCAAACCGGGGAGCTGTTTTTT. This codes for CASSQDRQTGELFF.

CDR3: CASRIGGGQSGELFF. CDR3 sequence (DNA): TGTGCCAGCAGAATAGGGGGAGGTCAAAGCGGGGAGCTGTTTTTT. The gene calls are TRBV7-8 and TRBJ2-2; D tentatively fits TRBD1 or TRBD2 (6 bases each). The CDR3 loop spans 15 amino acids. V was trimmed by 6 bases and J by 7 bases, leaving 18 bases between them. The germline V gene encodes CDR1 SGHVS and CDR2 FQNEAQ.

Only one count was recorded for this clone. The gene calls are TRBV5-1 and TRBJ1-2, with D uncertain. Germline CDR1 reads SGHRS; CDR2 reads YFSETQ. The CDR3 sequence is 13 residues long. The V end lost 1 base, the J end lost 8 bases, and 12 bases lay between the germline ends. The CDR3 DNA follows: TGCGCCAGCAGCTTGTCTGGAGGATTCGGCTACACCTTC. Amino acids: CASSLSGGFGYTF. Looking up the rest from reference TRBV5-1 and TRBJ1-2 gives the full variable domain: KAGVTQTPRYLIKTRGQQVTLSCSPISGHRSVSWYQQTPGQGLQFLFEYFSETQRNKGNFPGRFSGRQFSNSRSEMNVSTLELGDSALYLCASSLSGGFGYTFGSGTRLTVV.

The chain couples TRBV19 to TRBJ2-6; either TRBD1 or TRBD2 may supply D (5 bases each). Germline CDR1 LNHDA, CDR2 SQIVND (reference sequence). CDR3 size: 15 residues. Deletions cut 3 bases from V and 0 bases from J, with 6 bases between. DNA for the CDR3: TGTGCCAGTAGTATCGGGACCTCTGGGGCCAACGTCCTGACTTTC. The encoded protein is CASSIGTSGANVLTF.

V and J are TRBV11-2 and TRBJ2-1; 8 nucleotides line up with TRBD2. The V gene end was trimmed by 7 bases and the J gene end by 10 bases; junction bases not matched to a gene: 12. Germline V lookup: CDR1 SGHAT, CDR2 FQNNGV. The CDR3 is 14 amino acids. In nucleotides, the CDR3 is TGTGCCAGCACGGGACTAGTGACCCCCGGAGAGCAGTTCTTC. It specifies CASTGLVTPGEQFF. Full variable domain (missing parts from reference TRBV11-2 and TRBJ2-1): EAGVAQSPRYKIIEKRQSVAFWCNPISGHATLYWYQQILGQGPKLLIQFQNNGVVDDSQLPKDRFSAERLKGVDSTLKIQPAKLEDSAVYLCASTGLVTPGEQFFGPGTRLTVL.

There are a few counts of this clone. This chain joins TRBV9 and TRBJ2-5; the D is unclear. This CDR3 is 12 amino acids long. The V and J ends lost 3 bases and 2 bases respectively, with 5 bases between them. Germline V gene lookup returns CDR1 SGDLS and CDR2 YYNGEE. CDR3 nucleotide sequence: TGTGCCAGCAGCGCCTCGCAAGAGACCCAGTACTTC. Translation gives CASSASQETQYF.

The rearrangement uses TRBV7-2 and TRBJ1-1; maybe TRBD1 (6 bases). V was clipped by 3 bases and J by 1 base, with 9 bases between them. CDR1 SGHTA and CDR2 FQGNSA come from the germline V gene. This CDR3 has 14 residues. The CDR3 reads CASSFSTGNTEAFF. CDR3 nucleotide sequence: TGTGCCAGCAGCTTTTCGACAGGGAACACTGAAGCTTTCTTT. The whole variable domain, filled in from reference TRBV7-2 and TRBJ1-1, reads GAGVSQSPSNKVTEKGKDVELRCDPISGHTALYWYRQSLGQGLEFLIYFQGNSAPDKSGLPSDRFSAERTGGSVSTLTIQRTQQEDSAVYLCASSFSTGNTEAFFGQGTRLTVV.

V gene TRBV5-6 combines with J gene TRBJ2-7; no definite D call. The germline V and J ends were trimmed by 0 bases and 2 bases, with 3 bases remaining between them. The CDR3 is 12 residues long. The germline V gene encodes CDR1 SGHDT and CDR2 YYEEEE. This chain's CDR3 is CASSLAAYEQYF. The CDR3 DNA reads TGTGCCAGCAGCTTGGCGGCCTACGAGCAGTACTTC.

This sequence joins TRBV25-1 and TRBJ2-1; D uncertain. This CDR3 is 15 amino acids long. From germline, CDR1 is MGHDK and CDR2 SYGVNS. V lost 3 bases, J lost 6 bases, and 15 bases lay in between. This chain's CDR3 is CASSDNGRRANEQFF. The DNA for the CDR3 is TGTGCCAGCAGTGATAACGGACGAAGAGCCAATGAGCAGTTCTTC.

The V call is TRBV9, the J call TRBJ2-7; D is uncertain. The CDR3 has 12 residues. The V gene lost 7 bases and the J gene lost 6 bases, with 14 bases spanning the gap. CDR1 and CDR2 from the germline V gene are SGDLS and YYNGEE. The chain's CDR3 is CASGGRWGEQYF. The CDR3 nucleotides read TGTGCCAGCGGTGGTCGTTGGGGCGAGCAGTACTTC. Combining the CDR3 with reference TRBV9 and TRBJ2-7 gives the whole variable domain DSGVTQTPKHLITATGQRVTLRCSPRSGDLSVYWYQQSLDQGLQFLIQYYNGEERAKGNILERFSAQQFPDLHSELNLSSLELGDSALYFCASGGRWGEQYFGPGTRLTVT.

This clone has only a few counts. This chain connects TRBV29-1 to TRBJ1-1, with a tentative D call TRBD1 (6 bases). V was cut by 7 bases and J by 1 base, with 19 bases left in between. Germline CDR1 SQVTM, CDR2 ANQGSEA. The CDR3 is 15 amino acids. CDR3 residues: CSASRDRYTNTEAFF. CDR3 bases: TGCAGCGCGAGCCGTGACAGGTATACGAACACTGAAGCTTTCTTT.

The chain has TRBV18 and TRBJ2-1, with a weak D call TRBD2 (6 bases). The CDR3 is 14 amino acids. CDR1 is KGHSH and CDR2 is LQKENI in the germline V gene. The V end was cut by 8 bases, the J end by 4 bases, with 15 bases between. CDR3 bases: TGTGCCAGCCGAAACCAGCGGGCGTACAATGAGCAGTTCTTC. It specifies CASRNQRAYNEQFF.

The J gene is TRBJ1-1, the V gene TRBV19; TRBD1 matches at 9 bases. J was trimmed by 7 bases and V by 5 bases; bases with no gene match: 14. The CDR3 spans 16 residues. The V gene's germline CDR1 is LNHDA and CDR2 SQIVND (reference sequence). The CDR3 DNA sequence: TGTGCCAGTAGTGCGTACAGGGGGCTTGCTCCCGGTGAAGCTTTCTTT. Translating it yields CASSAYRGLAPGEAFF.

The rearrangement joins TRBV7-9 to TRBJ1-2; TRBD1 aligns across 7 bases. CDR1 SEHNR and CDR2 FQNEAQ come from the germline V gene (reference sequence). V lost 1 base, J lost 4 bases, and 9 bases stayed unmatched. This CDR3 contains 16 residues. This chain's CDR3 is CASSLGRDSASYGYTF. CDR3 bases: TGTGCCAGCAGCTTAGGGCGGGACAGTGCAAGCTATGGCTACACCTTC.

V gene TRBV5-1 combines with J gene TRBJ1-6; unclear D gene. Trimming pared 0 bases from V and 7 bases from J, leaving 20 bases between. Per the germline V gene, CDR1 is SGHRS and CDR2 is YFSETQ. The CDR3 is 18 residues long. CDR3: CASSLGRSAGSINSPLHF. The CDR3 bases are TGCGCCAGCAGCTTGGGTCGGTCTGCAGGATCTATCAATTCACCCCTCCACTTT.

The J gene is TRBJ1-4, the V gene TRBV7-9; 8 positions match TRBD1. Germline V lookup: CDR1 SEHNR, CDR2 FQNEAQ (reference sequence). The CDR3 extends over 14 amino acids. Unmatched junction bases numbered 7, after V lost 5 bases and J lost 8 bases. The CDR3 region is CASSRTGSGEKLFF. For the CDR3, the DNA is TGTGCCAGCAGCCGGACAGGGTCAGGGGAAAAACTGTTTTTT.

The CDR3 is CASSPVRAGGHEQYF. CDR3 coding DNA: TGTGCCAGCAGCCCCGTCCGGGCAGGGGGCCACGAGCAGTACTTC. V gene TRBV11-2 combines with J gene TRBJ2-7; 8 bases align to TRBD1. The CDR3 totals 15 residues. Trimming at V came to 5 bases and at J to 5 bases, leaving 11 bases not matched to a gene. Germline V gene sequence: CDR1 SGHAT, CDR2 FQNNGV.

Notes on this clone: Additional DNA sequences in this sample encode the identical CDR3. This sequence joins TRBV6-5 and TRBJ2-7, with D perhaps matching TRBD2 (6 bases). Germline V gene data show CDR1 as MNHEY and CDR2 as SVGAGI. This CDR3 comprises 14 residues. Deletions cut 0 bases from V and 4 bases from J, with 10 bases between. CDR3 DNA sequence: TGTGCCAGCAGTTACTCAACGGAGGGGTACGAGCAGTACTTC. This codes for CASSYSTEGYEQYF.

The CDR3 spells CATQVSGAHKAQYF. DNA for the CDR3: TGTGCCACCCAGGTGTCAGGGGCGCACAAGGCCCAGTACTTC. The V call is TRBV19, the J call TRBJ2-5; a weak D match, TRBD1 (6 bases). Germline V gene lookup returns CDR1 LNHDA and CDR2 SQIVND (reference sequence). V lost 10 bases and J lost 9, with 24 bases in between. The CDR3 totals 14 residues. The full variable domain, with the rest looked up from reference TRBV19 and TRBJ2-5, is DGGITQSPKYLFRKEGQNVTLSCEQNLNHDAMYWYRQDPGQGLRLIYYSQIVNDFQKGDIAEGYSVSREKKESFPLTVTSAQKNPTAFYLCATQVSGAHKAQYFGPGTRLLVL.

The chain combines TRBV29-1 with TRBJ1-2; 10 bases are a match to TRBD1. Germline CDR1 reads SQVTM; CDR2 reads ANQGSEA. Trimming took 6 bases from V and 2 from J; bases not matched to a gene: 0. This CDR3 has 12 residues. CDR3 nucleotide sequence: TGCAGCGTGGGACAGGGGAACTATGGCTACACCTTC. It translates to CSVGQGNYGYTF.

This chain links TRBV5-1 with TRBJ2-3, with D possibly being TRBD1 (5 bases). V was cut by 4 bases and J by 3 bases, with 15 bases left in between. CDR3 length: 15 residues. Germline V gene sequence: CDR1 SGHRS, CDR2 YFSETQ. The CDR3 DNA reads as TGCGCCAGCAGCCCTTTACAGGTGTCGACAGATACGCAGTATTTT. Protein: CASSPLQVSTDTQYF.

The chain links TRBV12-2 to TRBJ2-3; TRBD1, the table's D call, was not compared with the DNA. TRBV12-2 is classified as a pseudogene. CDR3 size: 15 residues. The CDR3 DNA is TGTGCAAGTCGCCAGGACAGTAAGCTGACAGATACGCAGTATTTT. It is translated as CASRQDSKLTDTQYF.

The rearrangement links TRBV11-3 to TRBJ2-6, with D possibly TRBD2 on 5 matching bases. Germline V gene sequence: CDR1 SGHNT, CDR2 YENEEA. V lost 5 bases to trimming and J lost 3 bases, with 8 bases between them. This CDR3 contains 14 residues. This CDR3 reads CASSRTRGANVLTF. In nucleotides, the CDR3 is TGTGCCAGCAGCAGGACTCGTGGGGCCAACGTCCTGACTTTC.